This TCR beta chain was captured by sequencing in a study of blood T cell repertoires in COVID-19. CDR3 length: 16 residues. The ends were cut back, 2 bases at V and 1 base at J, with 14 bases in the middle. Per germline, CDR1 MNHNS and CDR2 SASEGT. Original data processing: Amplifying reference gene primers gave estimates of nucleated cell counts. The table came from immunoSEQ multiplex PCR; TCRdb's copy has only in-frame clones and leaves some out. V, J and clone size are taken as reported in that table, and D and trimming were inferred from the DNA itself. The sample has 270,000 or so clones, about nine tenths seen once. Seattle-derived patients entered the study during active infection and were followed longitudinally.

The rearrangement uses TRBV6-1 and TRBJ1-1, with D hard to call. This receptor was obtained from a woman aged 25 to 39 with COVID-19, enrolled during active disease. Sequenced: peripheral blood. The CDR3 sequence: CASSEPAGGRNTEAFF. The CDR3 nucleotides read TGTGCCAGCAGTGAACCTGCAGGTGGGAGGAACACTGAAGCTTTCTTT.